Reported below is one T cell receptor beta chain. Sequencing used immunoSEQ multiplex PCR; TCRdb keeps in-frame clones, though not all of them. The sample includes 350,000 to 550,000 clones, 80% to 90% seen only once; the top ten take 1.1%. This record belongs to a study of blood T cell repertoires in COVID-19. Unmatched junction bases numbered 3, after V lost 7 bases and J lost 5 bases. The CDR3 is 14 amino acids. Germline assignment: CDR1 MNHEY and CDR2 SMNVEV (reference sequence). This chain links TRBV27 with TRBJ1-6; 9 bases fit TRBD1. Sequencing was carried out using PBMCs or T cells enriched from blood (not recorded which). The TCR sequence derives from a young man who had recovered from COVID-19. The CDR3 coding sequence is TGTGCCAGCAAACGACAGGGGGATAATTCACCCCTCCACTTT. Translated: CASKRQGDNSPLHF.